Listed below are T cell receptor beta chains from one sample, sequenced in a study of Ad26.COV2.S vaccination and SARS-CoV-2 variants. Produced via immunoSEQ multiplex PCR; TCRdb's table is partial and in-frame only. The table lists hundreds of thousands of clones, 89% of them singletons, with 2.5% in the top ten. Sequences were derived from peripheral blood, sampled in a trial of Ad26.COV2.S vaccine versus placebo. The receptor set was obtained from a person aged 18-60 years who received the Ad26.COV2.S COVID-19 vaccine or a placebo. Each CDR3 is given with its conserved first and last residue. D genes are given only for firm matches. Where a row states a size, it is once, few, many or the class of an expanded clone; other rows omit it.

CDR3nt: TGTGCCAGTACCGGGGGGCATAGGGGTGGGGCCAACGTCCTGACTTTC
CDR3aa: CASTGGHRGGANVLTF
abundance: NA
j_gene: TRBJ2-6
v_gene: TRBV19
d_gene: NA

CDR3nt: TGTGCCAGCAATAAGAAGGGAACCGGGGAGCTGTTTTTT
CDR3aa: CASNKKGTGELFF
abundance: NA
j_gene: TRBJ2-2
v_gene: TRBV13
d_gene: NA

CDR3nt: TGTGCCAGCAGTTACGGCCCGACGGGCACCGGGGAGCTGTTTTTT
CDR3aa: CASSYGPTGTGELFF
abundance: NA
j_gene: TRBJ2-2
v_gene: TRBV6-6
d_gene: NA

CDR3nt: TGTGCCAGCAGTTACCCGGGGATCACGGATACGCAGTATTTT
CDR3aa: CASSYPGITDTQYF
abundance: NA
j_gene: TRBJ2-3
v_gene: TRBV6-5
d_gene: NA

CDR3nt: TGCAGTGCCAGTGGGGGCTCGGGACAGGGGATAAAGAGCAATCAGCCCCAGCATTTT
CDR3aa: CSASGGSGQGIKSNQPQHF
abundance: NA
j_gene: TRBJ1-5
v_gene: TRBV20-1
d_gene: TRBD1

CDR3nt: TGTGCCAGCAGCCAAGACCCGACGACAGATACGCAGTATTTT
CDR3aa: CASSQDPTTDTQYF
abundance: NA
j_gene: TRBJ2-3
v_gene: TRBV3-1/TRBV3-2
d_gene: NA

CDR3nt: TGTGCCAGCAGCTTGGGGCAGGGGAGCTCACCCCTCCACTTT
CDR3aa: CASSLGQGSSPLHF
abundance: NA
j_gene: TRBJ1-6
v_gene: TRBV5-8
d_gene: NA

CDR3nt: TGTGCCAGCAGCTTGGGGACTAGCGGACTACTCGAGCAGTACTTC
CDR3aa: CASSLGTSGLLEQYF
abundance: NA
j_gene: TRBJ2-7
v_gene: TRBV7-2
d_gene: TRBD2

CDR3nt: TGTGCCAGCAGCCAAGGCCTCTTCGGGACAGCCGCTTTTAACTATGGCTACACCTTC
CDR3aa: CASSQGLFGTAAFNYGYTF
abundance: NA
j_gene: TRBJ1-2
v_gene: TRBV3-1/TRBV3-2
d_gene: TRBD1

CDR3nt: TGTGCCACCAGTAATCCGGGACAAATTGTAGAGACCCAGTACTTC
CDR3aa: CATSNPGQIVETQYF
abundance: once
j_gene: TRBJ2-5
v_gene: TRBV24-1
d_gene: NA

CDR3nt: TGCGCCAGCAGCTTGGCCTTGAGAGGGTTGACTGAAGCTTTCTTT
CDR3aa: CASSLALRGLTEAFF
abundance: NA
j_gene: TRBJ1-1
v_gene: TRBV5-1
d_gene: NA

CDR3nt: TGTGCCAGCAGCTTGGGAGGGACTGGGAATGAAAAACTGTTTTTT
CDR3aa: CASSLGGTGNEKLFF
abundance: NA
j_gene: TRBJ1-4
v_gene: TRBV5-6
d_gene: NA

CDR3nt: TGTGCCAGCAGTCCGCGGGGGGAGACCCAGTACTTC
CDR3aa: CASSPRGETQYF
abundance: NA
j_gene: TRBJ2-5
v_gene: TRBV12-3/TRBV12-4
d_gene: TRBD2

CDR3nt: TGTGCCAGCAGCCCCCAGCGTGGGGTTTTCTACACCGGGGAGCTGTTTTTT
CDR3aa: CASSPQRGVFYTGELFF
abundance: NA
j_gene: TRBJ2-2
v_gene: TRBV5-4
d_gene: NA

CDR3nt: TGTGCCAGCAGCCAAGGGCCAGCGGGGGGATTTTACGAGCAGTACTTC
CDR3aa: CASSQGPAGGFYEQYF
abundance: NA
j_gene: TRBJ2-7
v_gene: TRBV3-1/TRBV3-2
d_gene: TRBD2

CDR3nt: TGCAGTGCTAGTACGGGGGAACCCCTCCACTTT
CDR3aa: CSASTGEPLHF
abundance: once
j_gene: TRBJ1-6
v_gene: TRBV20-1
d_gene: NA

CDR3nt: TGCGCCAGCAGCTTTTGTCAGCTTATCCAGCCCCAGCATTTT
CDR3aa: CASSFCQLIQPQHF
abundance: few
j_gene: TRBJ1-5
v_gene: TRBV5-1
d_gene: NA

CDR3nt: TGTGCCAGCAGCCCGCTGGGACTAGCGGGGGGCCCCCTCTCCTACGAGCAGTACTTC
CDR3aa: CASSPLGLAGGPLSYEQYF
abundance: NA
j_gene: TRBJ2-7
v_gene: TRBV3-1/TRBV3-2
d_gene: TRBD2

CDR3nt: TGTGCCACCAGTGATCCGGGCCCAGTTGGGCACAATGAGCAGTTCTTC
CDR3aa: CATSDPGPVGHNEQFF
abundance: NA
j_gene: TRBJ2-1
v_gene: TRBV24-1
d_gene: NA

CDR3nt: TGTGCCAGCAGGATAGCGGGAGCTGAGCAGTTCTTC
CDR3aa: CASRIAGAEQFF
abundance: NA
j_gene: TRBJ2-1
v_gene: TRBV2
d_gene: TRBD2

CDR3nt: TGCGCCAGCAGCCCAACGGGGCCCCTCTATGGCTACACCTTC
CDR3aa: CASSPTGPLYGYTF
abundance: few
j_gene: TRBJ1-2
v_gene: TRBV5-1
d_gene: NA

CDR3nt: TGTGCCAGCTCATCAGCAACCTACGAGCAGTACTTC
CDR3aa: CASSSATYEQYF
abundance: NA
j_gene: TRBJ2-7
v_gene: TRBV18
d_gene: NA

CDR3nt: TGTGCCAGTATCCCACGAGGGGGCAATAGCGGCAATCAGCCCCAGCATTTT
CDR3aa: CASIPRGGNSGNQPQHF
abundance: NA
j_gene: TRBJ1-5
v_gene: TRBV19
d_gene: TRBD1

CDR3nt: TGTGCCAGCAGCTTAAGGACTAGCGGCACAGATACGCAGTATTTT
CDR3aa: CASSLRTSGTDTQYF
abundance: NA
j_gene: TRBJ2-3
v_gene: TRBV7-2
d_gene: TRBD2

CDR3nt: TGTGCCAGCAGCTTAGGCCCGAGGGGCGTTGGTGAAAAACTGTTTTTT
CDR3aa: CASSLGPRGVGEKLFF
abundance: NA
j_gene: TRBJ1-4
v_gene: TRBV7-2
d_gene: NA

CDR3nt: TGTGCCAGCAACAACGGGGGGACAAAGTTCTACGAGCAGTACTTC
CDR3aa: CASNNGGTKFYEQYF
abundance: NA
j_gene: TRBJ2-7
v_gene: TRBV6-1
d_gene: NA

CDR3nt: TGTGCCAGCAGTGGGGAAAATGAGCAGTTCTTC
CDR3aa: CASSGENEQFF
abundance: NA
j_gene: TRBJ2-1
v_gene: TRBV27
d_gene: NA